These 8 T cell receptor beta chains originate from one sample sequenced in a study of blood T cells in healthy people across ages. Alongside a J-beta primer mix, a sample-barcoded 5' primer served in a second PCR lasting about 7 to 12 cycles. In TCRdb, the 5' RACE reads were re-called with MiXCR into one record per CDR3 protein. The sample lists about a million distinct CDR3 sequences, approximately 38% seen once, with under 15% in the top ten. The specimen was blood. All receptors come from a man aged 18-30 years in good health.

This chain uses TRBV6-5 with TRBJ2-5; no reliable D call. CDR1 is MNHEY and CDR2 is SVGAGI in the germline V gene. CDR3 length equals 13 residues. V shed 5 bases and J shed 5 bases, with 12 bases lying between them. This chain's CDR3 is CASSARDGETQYF. The CDR3 nucleotides read TGTGCCAGCAGTGCTAGAGATGGGGAGACCCAGTACTTC.

This clonotype appeared a few times. This chain uses TRBV10-3 with TRBJ1-2, with 9 bases fitting TRBD1. CDR1 is ENHRY and CDR2 is SYGVKD in the germline V gene. Trimming at V came to 6 bases and at J to 8 bases, leaving 10 bases not matched to a gene. This CDR3 comprises 14 residues. In DNA form, the CDR3 reads TGTGCCATCAGGAAATTCGGACAGGGGAAAGGCTACACCTTC. Protein: CAIRKFGQGKGYTF.

The V call is TRBV6-5, the J call TRBJ2-5, with a tentative D call TRBD1 (5 bases). The V gene lost 3 bases and the J gene lost 5 bases, with 13 bases spanning the gap. Per germline, CDR1 MNHEY and CDR2 SVGAGI. The CDR3 covers 14 residues. The CDR3: CASSYTKSGETQYF. The CDR3 nucleotides read TGTGCCAGCAGTTATACAAAATCAGGGGAGACCCAGTACTTC.

The V gene is TRBV9, the J gene TRBJ1-2; perhaps TRBD1 as D (6 bases). Germline CDR1 is SGDLS and CDR2 is YYNGEE. This CDR3 region has 17 residues. V was shortened by 5 bases and J by 4 bases, with 24 bases between the two germline ends. The CDR3 DNA reads TGTGCCAGCAGAGGGGGGAACGGCAGCCCGGTCGGCTATGGCTACACCTTC. Protein sequence: CASRGGNGSPVGYGYTF.

This chain connects TRBV2 to TRBJ2-1; 7 bases agree with TRBD2. Germline CDR1 and CDR2: SNHLY and FYNNEI. This CDR3 region has 15 residues. The junction had 14 bases not matched to a gene; V was cut back by 8 bases and J by 7 bases. CDR3 sequence reads: CASDPAGAFRNEQFF. The CDR3 DNA follows: TGTGCCAGCGATCCGGCGGGAGCATTCCGGAATGAGCAGTTCTTC.

The genes are TRBV16 and TRBJ1-2, with 7 bases fitting TRBD1. The CDR3 consists of 16 residues. Per the germline V gene, CDR1 is KGHSY and CDR2 is FQNENV. The J segment lost 3 bases and the V segment lost 6 bases, leaving 13 bases of the junction unmatched. CDR3 residues: CASSPSTGNGDYGYTF. The CDR3, as DNA: TGTGCCAGCAGTCCTTCGACAGGGAACGGGGACTATGGCTACACCTTC.

This clonotype was observed a few times. The V and J genes are TRBV15 and TRBJ2-1; 9 bases agree with TRBD2. CDR1 is LNHNV, CDR2 YYDKDF, per germline (reference sequence). The length of the CDR3 is 13 residues. V dropped 3 bases and J dropped 8; count of bases not matched to a gene: 2. In DNA form, the CDR3 reads TGTGCCACCAGCAGGAGACTAGCGGATGAGCAGTTCTTC. It specifies CATSRRLADEQFF.

The chain recombines TRBV7-2 with TRBJ2-5; 9 bases agree with TRBD2. J gave up 11 bases and V 3 bases, and 13 bases lay outside the gene matches. The germline CDR1 and CDR2 sequences are SGHTA and FQGNSA. This CDR3 spans 15 amino acids. The DNA of the CDR3 is TGTGCCAGCAGCTTTTCTCTAGCGGGGCGCAATGAGCAGTACTTC. This gives the protein CASSFSLAGRNEQYF.